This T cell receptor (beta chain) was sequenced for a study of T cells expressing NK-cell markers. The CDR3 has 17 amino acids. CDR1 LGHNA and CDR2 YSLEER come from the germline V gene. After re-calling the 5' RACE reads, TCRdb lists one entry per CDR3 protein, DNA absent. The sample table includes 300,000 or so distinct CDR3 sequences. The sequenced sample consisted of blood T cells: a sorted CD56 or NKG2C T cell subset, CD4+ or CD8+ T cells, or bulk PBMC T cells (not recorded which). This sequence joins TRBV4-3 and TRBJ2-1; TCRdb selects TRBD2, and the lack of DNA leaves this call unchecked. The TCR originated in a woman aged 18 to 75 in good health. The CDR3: CASSPLLAGGSLDEQFF.